This entry features one T cell receptor beta chain sequence. What it binds is unknown. Sequenced by immunoSEQ multiplex PCR; TCRdb stores in-frame clones only, minus some. The table has about 1.5 million clones, nearly 99% seen once; the top ten hold roughly 0.45%. Caucasian adults residing in Nashville, Tennessee made up all the donors. Investigators divided CD4+ cells into CD45RA+ naive and CD45RA-negative memory subsets. Per germline, CDR1 MDHEN and CDR2 SYDVKM. V was cut by 3 bases and J by 0 bases, with 12 bases left in between. CDR3 length equals 16 residues. The sample is drawn from a study of shared clonotypes between healthy human individuals. General study points: Estimated richness values were generally larger in naive subsets than in memory subsets. Between a handful of donors, naive CD4 clonotypes were shared at a level of about 5%.

The chain links TRBV28 to TRBJ2-4; D remains unclear. This receptor was identified in a man aged 25 to 40 in good health. The sequenced sample was naive CD4+ T cells sorted from blood. The subset: CD45RA+ positively selected. The CDR3 DNA sequence: TGTGCCAGCAGTTTTCGCACGAACTTAGCCAAAAACATTCAGTACTTC. This translates into CASSFRTNLAKNIQYF.